This T cell receptor beta chain stems from a study of shared clonotypes between healthy human individuals. Naivety among CD8 cells was defined by CD45RO negativity and positive CCR7 selection, thereby excluding terminally differentiated effector memory CD45RA+ cells. Sequencing was performed with immunoSEQ multiplex PCR; in TCRdb, only in-frame clones are kept and a portion is missing. The data show hundreds of thousands of clones, with 96% seen just once and over 0.2% held by the top ten. Germline CDR1 reads SGHDN; CDR2 reads FVKESK. CDR3 length equals 17 residues. V was pared by 1 base and J by 3 bases, with 7 bases of the junction left unmatched.

The receptor comes from a man aged 25 to 40 in good health. The genes are TRBV14 and TRBJ1-3, with 9 bases matching TRBD1. Material: naive CD8+ T cells sorted from blood. The CDR3 protein is CASSQVVVTGGGNTIYF. In DNA, the CDR3 is TGTGCCAGCAGCCAAGTGGTCGTGACAGGGGGTGGAAACACCATATATTTT.